This T cell receptor (beta chain) emerged from a study of regulatory dendritic cells for organ transplantation. General observations from the study: Among resting subsets, memory CD8+ cells contained the most alloreactive clonotypes. Memory CD8+ T cells were the most oligoclonal; naive cells were highly diverse. Regulatory dendritic cells appeared to expand memory CD8+ clones less than mature ones.

A note on this clone: Its antigen is unknown.

Only in-frame clones appear in the TCRdb table, and some are missing; sequencing was by immunoSEQ multiplex PCR. The sample has nearly 30,000 clones, nearly 80% seen once; the top ten hold 2.2%. The germline V and J ends were trimmed by 6 bases and 0 bases, with 6 bases remaining between them. The CDR3 totals 13 residues. CDR1 is MNHEY, CDR2 SVGAGI, per germline. The rearrangement links TRBV6-5 to TRBJ1-3; possibly TRBD1 for D (6 bases). This receptor was taken from a human donor in good health. The sample consisted of memory CD4+ T cells from blood. Sample subset: CD45RO+ memory T cells. The CDR3 reads CASRTGSGNTIYF. The CDR3 region has the DNA TGTGCCAGCAGGACAGGCTCTGGAAACACCATATATTTT.